Listed here is a single T cell receptor beta chain. Its matching antigen is unknown. A J-beta primer mix and a sample-barcoded 5' primer were used in a second PCR of roughly 7 to 12 cycles. A template-switch adaptor with 12 random nucleotides tagged each cDNA molecule. One entry per CDR3 protein results from TCRdb running MiXCR on the 5' RACE reads. The sample has 1 million or so distinct CDR3 sequences, around 27% seen once. This entry is derived from a study of blood T cells in healthy people across ages. Whole-study findings and limits: For the donors, CMV status was unknown and possibly confounded expanded clonotype changes.

Germline CDR1 is DFQATT and CDR2 is SNEGSKA (reference sequence). The CDR3 is 13 residues long. Trimming cost V 2 bases and J 2 bases, with 7 bases left between them. These data also formed part of another study, on T cells of mothers and their children.

Input material: blood. The sequence came from a girl under 10 years old in good health. The chain combines TRBV20-1 with TRBJ2-1; D remains unclear. The CDR3 DNA is TGCAGTGCTAGACGCCCCACCTACAATGAGCAGTTCTTC. This encodes CSARRPTYNEQFF.